The rows below give T cell receptor beta chains drawn from one sample of a study of cytomegalovirus exposure and HLA in healthy donors. TCRdb's table, derived via immunoSEQ multiplex PCR, lists solely in-frame clones and lacks some. This sample carries 150,000 to 200,000 clones, around 80% of them seen once, and the ten largest clones take under 1.5%. Sequenced material: PBMCs. The receptor set was obtained from a girl aged 10-17 years in good health and CMV-seropositive. Each CDR3 is given with its conserved first and last residue. The D gene is left open where the match is weak. Expanded clones get a size class; other rows say once, few or many, or leave the size out.

cdr3_length | j_call | clone_size | v_call | d_call | cdr3_nt | cdr3_aa
14 | TRBJ1-3 | . | TRBV9 | . | TGTGCCAGCAGCGTAGATTTCGGGGGAAACACCATATATTTT | CASSVDFGGNTIYF
12 | TRBJ1-1 | . | TRBV18 | . | TGTGCCAGCTCACTCACAGGGTCGGAAGCTTTCTTT | CASSLTGSEAFF
17 | TRBJ1-3 | few | TRBV14 | . | TGTGCCAGCAGCCAAGACAGGACAAGACTCTCTGGAAACACCATATATTTT | CASSQDRTRLSGNTIYF
16 | TRBJ1-2 | few | TRBV25-1 | . | TGTGCCAGCAGTGAATATCCCTTGAGGTCAGGGTCCGGCTACACCTTC | CASSEYPLRSGSGYTF
16 | TRBJ2-7 | once | TRBV5-1 | TRBD2 | TGCGCCAGCAGCATGCGACGGGGCGGGAGACCCTACGAGCAGTACTTC | CASSMRRGGRPYEQYF
15 | TRBJ2-1 | . | TRBV19 | TRBD2 | TGTGCCAGTAGCCGGAGCGGGATCTCCTACAATGAGCAGTTCTTC | CASSRSGISYNEQFF
13 | TRBJ2-5 | . | TRBV27 | . | TGTGCCAGCAGTTTAGACAGAAAAGAGACCCAGTACTTC | CASSLDRKETQYF
16 | TRBJ1-3 | . | TRBV18 | . | TGTGCCAGCTCACCACCATTGTCGGGAGTTGGAAACACCATATATTTT | CASSPPLSGVGNTIYF
14 | TRBJ2-5 | . | TRBV18 | TRBD2 | TGTGCCAGCTCGGCGGGACTAGCACAAGAGACCCAGTACTTC | CASSAGLAQETQYF
14 | TRBJ1-1 | . | TRBV6-1 | . | TGTGCCAGCAGTGAGAGAATCTCCAGGACTGAAGCTTTCTTT | CASSERISRTEAFF
15 | TRBJ2-3 | . | TRBV5-1 | . | TGCGCCAGCAGCTTGGAAGCCAGGGTAACAGATACGCAGTATTTT | CASSLEARVTDTQYF
19 | TRBJ2-7 | once | TRBV7-8 | TRBD2 | TGTGCCAGCAGCTTAGCGACCGGGGGACTAGCGAATGATTACTACGAGCAGTACTTC | CASSLATGGLANDYYEQYF
16 | TRBJ2-1 | . | TRBV29-1 | TRBD2 | TGCAGCGTTGAAGACTCTGGACTAGCCCCCGGGAGGGAGCAGTTCTTC | CSVEDSGLAPGREQFF
14 | TRBJ1-2 | few | TRBV7-9 | . | TGTGCCAGCAGCCCAATAACAGGGAACTATGGCTACACCTTC | CASSPITGNYGYTF